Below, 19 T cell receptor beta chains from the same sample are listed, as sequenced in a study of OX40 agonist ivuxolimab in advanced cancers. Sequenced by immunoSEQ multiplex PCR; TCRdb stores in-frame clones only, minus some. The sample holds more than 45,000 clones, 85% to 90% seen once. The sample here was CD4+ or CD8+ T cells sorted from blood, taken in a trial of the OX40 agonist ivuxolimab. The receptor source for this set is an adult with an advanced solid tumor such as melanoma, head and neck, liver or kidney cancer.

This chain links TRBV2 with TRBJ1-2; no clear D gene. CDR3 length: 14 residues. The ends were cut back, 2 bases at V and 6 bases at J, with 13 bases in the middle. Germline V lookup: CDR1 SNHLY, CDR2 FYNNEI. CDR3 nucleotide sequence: TGTGCCAGCAGTGAATATATTGGGAGGGATGGCTACACCTTC. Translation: CASSEYIGRDGYTF. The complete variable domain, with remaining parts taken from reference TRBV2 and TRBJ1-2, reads EPEVTQTPSHQVTQMGQEVILRCVPISNHLYFYWYRQILGQKVEFLVSFYNNEISEKSEIFDDQFSVERPDGSNFTLKIRSTKLEDSAMYFCASSEYIGRDGYTFGSGTRLTVV.

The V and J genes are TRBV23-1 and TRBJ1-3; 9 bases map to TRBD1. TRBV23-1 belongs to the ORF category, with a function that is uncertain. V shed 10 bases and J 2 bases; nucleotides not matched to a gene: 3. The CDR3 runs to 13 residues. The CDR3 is CAIRQGAGNTIYF. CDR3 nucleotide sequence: TGCGCCATCAGACAGGGGGCTGGAAACACCATATATTTT.

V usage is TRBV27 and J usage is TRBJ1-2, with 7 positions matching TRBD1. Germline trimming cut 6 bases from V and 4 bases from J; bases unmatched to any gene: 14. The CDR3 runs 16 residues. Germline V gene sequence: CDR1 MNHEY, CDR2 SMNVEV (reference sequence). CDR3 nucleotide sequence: TGTGCCAGCAGGACTCTGACCGGGACAGAGCTCTATGGCTACACCTTC. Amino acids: CASRTLTGTELYGYTF.

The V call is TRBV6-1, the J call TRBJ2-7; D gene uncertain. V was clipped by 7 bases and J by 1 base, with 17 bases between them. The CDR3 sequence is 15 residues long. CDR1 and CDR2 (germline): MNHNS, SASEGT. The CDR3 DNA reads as TGTGCCAGCATGACTCGGGTAACCGCTTCCTACGAGCAGTACTTC. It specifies CASMTRVTASYEQYF.

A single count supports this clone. CDR3 nucleotides: TGTGCCAGCAGTGAGCGGGAGGTCTCCTACAATGAGCAGTTCTTC. Its translation: CASSEREVSYNEQFF. V gene TRBV6-1 combines with J gene TRBJ2-1; TRBD2 matches at 8 bases. V shed 3 bases, J shed 0 bases, and the junction held 1 base outside the gene matches. CDR1 and CDR2 (germline): MNHNS, SASEGT. The CDR3 runs to 15 residues.

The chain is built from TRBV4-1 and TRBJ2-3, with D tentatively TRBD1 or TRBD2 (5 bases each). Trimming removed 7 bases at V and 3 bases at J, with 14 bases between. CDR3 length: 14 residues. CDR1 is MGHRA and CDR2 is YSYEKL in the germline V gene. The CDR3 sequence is CASKLRDGTDTQYF. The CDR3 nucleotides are TGCGCCAGCAAGCTCCGGGACGGGACAGATACGCAGTATTTT.

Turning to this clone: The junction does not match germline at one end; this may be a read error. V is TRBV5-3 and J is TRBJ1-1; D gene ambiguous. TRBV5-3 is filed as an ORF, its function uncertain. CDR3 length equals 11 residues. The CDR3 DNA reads TGTGCCAGCAGCTGGGACACTGAAGCTTTCTTT. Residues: CASSWDTEAFF.

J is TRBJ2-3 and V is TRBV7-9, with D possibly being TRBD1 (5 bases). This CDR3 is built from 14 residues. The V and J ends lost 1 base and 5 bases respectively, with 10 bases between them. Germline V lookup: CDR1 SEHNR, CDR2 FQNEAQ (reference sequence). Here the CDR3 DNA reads TGTGCCAGCAGCTTAGAGGTGGGGCAAGATACGCAGTATTTT. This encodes CASSLEVGQDTQYF.

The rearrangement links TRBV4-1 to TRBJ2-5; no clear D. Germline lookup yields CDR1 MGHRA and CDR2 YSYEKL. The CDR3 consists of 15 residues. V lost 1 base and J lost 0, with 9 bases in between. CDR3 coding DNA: TGCGCCAGCAGCCAAGGGACGGCTTACCAAGAGACCCAGTACTTC. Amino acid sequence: CASSQGTAYQETQYF.

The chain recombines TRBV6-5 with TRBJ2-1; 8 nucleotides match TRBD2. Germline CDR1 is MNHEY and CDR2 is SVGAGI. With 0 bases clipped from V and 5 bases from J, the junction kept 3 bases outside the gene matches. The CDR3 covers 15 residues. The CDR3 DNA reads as TGTGCCAGCAGTTACTCCGGGGGGGGGCACAATGAGCAGTTCTTC. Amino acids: CASSYSGGGHNEQFF.

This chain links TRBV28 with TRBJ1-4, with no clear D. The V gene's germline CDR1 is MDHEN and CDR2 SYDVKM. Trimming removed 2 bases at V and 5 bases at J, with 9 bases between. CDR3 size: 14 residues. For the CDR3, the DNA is TGTGCCAGCAGTTTAAAGGGTACCAATGAAAAACTGTTTTTT. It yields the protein CASSLKGTNEKLFF.

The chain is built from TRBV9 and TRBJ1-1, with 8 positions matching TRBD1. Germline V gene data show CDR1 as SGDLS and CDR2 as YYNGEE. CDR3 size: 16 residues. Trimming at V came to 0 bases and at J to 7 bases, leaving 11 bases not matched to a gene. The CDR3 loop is CASSVVGGQATIEAFF. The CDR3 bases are TGTGCCAGCAGCGTAGTGGGGGGACAGGCAACAATTGAAGCTTTCTTT. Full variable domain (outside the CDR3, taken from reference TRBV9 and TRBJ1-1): DSGVTQTPKHLITATGQRVTLRCSPRSGDLSVYWYQQSLDQGLQFLIQYYNGEERAKGNILERFSAQQFPDLHSELNLSSLELGDSALYFCASSVVGGQATIEAFFGQGTRLTVV.

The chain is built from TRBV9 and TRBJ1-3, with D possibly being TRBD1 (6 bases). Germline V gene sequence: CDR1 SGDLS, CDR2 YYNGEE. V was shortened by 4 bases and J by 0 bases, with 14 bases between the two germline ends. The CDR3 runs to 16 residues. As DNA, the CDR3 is TGTGCCAGCAGCTCCCTCCAGGGGACCTCTGGAAACACCATATATTTT. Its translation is CASSSLQGTSGNTIYF.

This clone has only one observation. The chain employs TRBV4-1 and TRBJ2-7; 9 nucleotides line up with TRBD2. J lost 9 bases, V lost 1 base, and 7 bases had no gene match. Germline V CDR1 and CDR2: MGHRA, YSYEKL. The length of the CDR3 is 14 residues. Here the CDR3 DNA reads TGCGCCAGCAGCCAAGGGCGGGAGGGCCGTGGGCAGTACTTC. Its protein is CASSQGREGRGQYF.

The CDR3 here is CASSLGGTGNTIYF. The CDR3 coding sequence is TGTGCCAGCAGTTTGGGAGGGACTGGAAACACCATATATTTT. The V gene is TRBV28, the J gene TRBJ1-3, with unresolved D. Trimming left V 3 bases short and J 2 bases short, with 8 bases between. CDR1 is MDHEN and CDR2 is SYDVKM in the germline V gene. This CDR3 has 14 amino acids.

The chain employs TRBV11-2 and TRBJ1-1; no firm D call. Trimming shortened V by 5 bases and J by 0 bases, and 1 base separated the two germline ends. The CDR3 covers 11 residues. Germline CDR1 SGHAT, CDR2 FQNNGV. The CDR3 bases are TGTGCCAGCAGCCTGAACACTGAAGCTTTCTTT. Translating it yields CASSLNTEAFF.

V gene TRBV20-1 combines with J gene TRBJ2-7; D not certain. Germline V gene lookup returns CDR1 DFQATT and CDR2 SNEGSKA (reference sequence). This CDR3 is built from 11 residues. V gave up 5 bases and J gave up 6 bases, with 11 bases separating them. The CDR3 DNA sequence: TGCAGTGCTCTGAGTGTGGGCGAGCAGTACTTC. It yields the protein CSALSVGEQYF.

As DNA, the CDR3 is TGTGCCAGCAGTGCAGGGAGTATAGAAGCTTTCTTT. This gives the protein CASSAGSIEAFF. The chain recombines TRBV6-5 with TRBJ1-1; D perhaps matches TRBD1 (5 bases). Germline CDR1 and CDR2: MNHEY and SVGAGI. This CDR3 is built from 12 residues. Deletions cut 5 bases from V and 8 bases from J, with 12 bases between.

CDR3 sequence (DNA): TGTGCCAGCAGCTTTGGCGGGGCACTCTACGAGCAGTACTTC. This codes for CASSFGGALYEQYF. The genes are TRBV7-2 and TRBJ2-7; D perhaps matches TRBD2 (6 bases). The ends were cut back, 3 bases at V and 3 bases at J, with 12 bases in the middle. Germline values: CDR1 SGHTA, CDR2 FQGNSA. The CDR3 totals 14 residues.